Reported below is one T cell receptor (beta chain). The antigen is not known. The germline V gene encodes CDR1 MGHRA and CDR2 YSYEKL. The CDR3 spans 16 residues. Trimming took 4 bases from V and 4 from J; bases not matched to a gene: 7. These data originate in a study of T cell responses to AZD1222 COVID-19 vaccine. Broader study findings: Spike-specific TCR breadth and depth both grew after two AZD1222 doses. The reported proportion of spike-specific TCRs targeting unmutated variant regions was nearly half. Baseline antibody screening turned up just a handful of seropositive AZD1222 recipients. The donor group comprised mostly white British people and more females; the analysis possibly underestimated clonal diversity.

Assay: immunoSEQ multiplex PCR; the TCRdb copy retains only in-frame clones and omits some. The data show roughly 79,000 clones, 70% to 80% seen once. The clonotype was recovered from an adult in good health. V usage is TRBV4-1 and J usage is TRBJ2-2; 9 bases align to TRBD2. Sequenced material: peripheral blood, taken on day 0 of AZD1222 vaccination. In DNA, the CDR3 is TGCGCCAGCAGCCCAATAGCGGGAGTGGGCACCGGGGAGCTGTTTTTT. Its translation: CASSPIAGVGTGELFF.